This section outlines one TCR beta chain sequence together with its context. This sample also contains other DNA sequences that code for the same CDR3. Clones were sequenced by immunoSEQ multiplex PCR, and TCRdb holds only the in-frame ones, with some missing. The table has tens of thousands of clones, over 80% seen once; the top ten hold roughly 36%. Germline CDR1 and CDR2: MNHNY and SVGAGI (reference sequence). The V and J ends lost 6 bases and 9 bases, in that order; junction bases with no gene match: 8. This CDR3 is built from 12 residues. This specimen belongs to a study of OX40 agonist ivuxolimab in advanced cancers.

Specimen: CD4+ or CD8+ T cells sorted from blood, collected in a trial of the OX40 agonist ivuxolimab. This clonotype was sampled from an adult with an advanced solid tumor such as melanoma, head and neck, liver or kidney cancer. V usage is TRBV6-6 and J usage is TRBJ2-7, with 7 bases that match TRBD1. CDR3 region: CASSPDRLGQYF. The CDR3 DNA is TGTGCCAGCAGCCCGGACAGGCTTGGGCAGTACTTC.